This T cell receptor (beta chain) was captured by sequencing in a study of blood T cell repertoires in COVID-19. About the research overall: Sites in the United States, Italy and Spain provided acute and convalescent COVID-19 samples. PBMCs, B-cell-depleted T cells, or T cells were the source of the cDNA or gDNA that made up the material.

In the study's own analysis: Amplification of reference gene primers provided the estimated nucleated cell counts. The method was immunoSEQ multiplex PCR; TCRdb's version includes in-frame clones alone and lacks a portion of them. That table gives V, J and clone size, and the DNA gave D and trimming. Found here are 20,000 or so clones, approximately 86% of them singletons; the top ten hold 4.5% to 6.5%. V lost 3 bases and J lost 6, with 15 bases in between. This CDR3 has 15 residues. CDR1 SNHLY and CDR2 FYNNEI come from the germline V gene. The sequence was obtained from a man in his fifties or sixties with active COVID-19. The chain recombines TRBV2 with TRBJ2-1, with a weak D call TRBD2 (5 bases). The sample consisted of peripheral blood. CDR3 nucleotides: TGTGCCAGCAGTGACGCTAGCTTGGGCCGCAATGAGCAGTTCTTC. Translation: CASSDASLGRNEQFF.